These T cell receptor beta chains were read from a single sample in a study of shared clonotypes between healthy human individuals. The method was immunoSEQ multiplex PCR; TCRdb's version includes in-frame clones alone and lacks a portion of them. This table holds millions of clones, over 85% found once. The sequencing input was naive CD4+ T cells sorted from blood. These receptors came from a man aged 18 to 29 in good health. CDR3s include the opening cysteine and the closing phenylalanine or tryptophan. Each record gives: clone size, V gene, J gene, D gene, CDR3 protein, CDR3 DNA. A D gene is named only where the DNA matches it firmly. The size of a clone is reported for some rows only, either as once, few or many, or as a class for expanded clones.

clone_size: NA
v_call: TRBV7-2
j_call: TRBJ1-4
d_call: NA
cdr3_aa: CASSPGGKTNEKLFF
cdr3_nt: TGTGCCAGCAGCCCCGGCGGGAAAACTAATGAAAAACTGTTTTTT

clone_size: NA
v_call: TRBV29-1
j_call: TRBJ2-1
d_call: TRBD2
cdr3_aa: CSVGLAGGSTYNEQFF
cdr3_nt: TGCAGCGTAGGACTAGCGGGAGGCTCCACCTACAATGAGCAGTTCTTC

clone_size: NA
v_call: TRBV28
j_call: TRBJ1-3
d_call: TRBD1
cdr3_aa: CASSQQGTGNTIYF
cdr3_nt: TGTGCCAGCAGCCAACAGGGGACTGGAAACACCATATATTTT

clone_size: NA
v_call: TRBV7-9
j_call: TRBJ1-6
d_call: TRBD1
cdr3_aa: CASSLGDRDATPLHF
cdr3_nt: TGTGCCAGCAGCTTAGGGGACAGGGACGCTACACCCCTCCACTTT

clone_size: NA
v_call: TRBV6-5
j_call: TRBJ1-2
d_call: NA
cdr3_aa: CASSPGGGYYGYTF
cdr3_nt: TGTGCCAGCAGCCCCGGAGGGGGTTACTATGGCTACACCTTC

clone_size: NA
v_call: TRBV6-5
j_call: TRBJ2-7
d_call: NA
cdr3_aa: CASSLGRSYEQYF
cdr3_nt: TGTGCCAGCAGTTTAGGACGGAGCTACGAGCAGTACTTC

clone_size: NA
v_call: TRBV9
j_call: TRBJ2-5
d_call: TRBD2
cdr3_aa: CASSPISGGWETQYF
cdr3_nt: TGTGCCAGCAGCCCCATCAGCGGGGGTTGGGAGACCCAGTACTTC

clone_size: NA
v_call: TRBV30
j_call: TRBJ1-6
d_call: TRBD1
cdr3_aa: CAWSVAGGNSPLHF
cdr3_nt: TGTGCCTGGAGTGTGGCAGGGGGTAATTCACCCCTCCACTTT

clone_size: NA
v_call: TRBV4-1
j_call: TRBJ2-1
d_call: NA
cdr3_aa: CASSQENWYEQFF
cdr3_nt: TGCGCCAGCAGCCAAGAAAACTGGTATGAGCAGTTCTTC

clone_size: NA
v_call: TRBV2
j_call: TRBJ2-1
d_call: NA
cdr3_aa: CASSPHGTLLGGEQFF
cdr3_nt: TGTGCCAGCAGTCCTCACGGTACACTCCTAGGAGGTGAGCAGTTCTTC

clone_size: once
v_call: TRBV6-5
j_call: TRBJ2-2
d_call: TRBD2
cdr3_aa: CASSSPAGGSGELFF
cdr3_nt: TGTGCCAGCAGCTCCCCAGCGGGAGGGTCCGGGGAGCTGTTTTTT

clone_size: once
v_call: TRBV7-2
j_call: TRBJ2-3
d_call: NA
cdr3_aa: CASSSWAGRVTDTQYF
cdr3_nt: TGTGCCAGCAGCTCCTGGGCAGGGAGAGTAACAGATACGCAGTATTTT

clone_size: once
v_call: TRBV29-1
j_call: TRBJ2-2
d_call: TRBD1
cdr3_aa: CSVRAGGNTGELFF
cdr3_nt: TGCAGCGTTCGGGCAGGGGGGAACACCGGGGAGCTGTTTTTT

clone_size: NA
v_call: TRBV9
j_call: TRBJ2-7
d_call: NA
cdr3_aa: CASSVASVTGEQYF
cdr3_nt: TGTGCCAGCAGCGTAGCGTCTGTTACGGGAGAGCAGTACTTC

clone_size: NA
v_call: TRBV30
j_call: TRBJ2-7
d_call: NA
cdr3_aa: CAWSLQGGYEQYF
cdr3_nt: TGTGCCTGGAGTTTACAGGGTGGGTACGAGCAGTACTTC

clone_size: NA
v_call: TRBV29-1
j_call: TRBJ2-3
d_call: NA
cdr3_aa: CSVVWGAFRTDTQYF
cdr3_nt: TGCAGCGTTGTTTGGGGGGCTTTCAGGACAGATACGCAGTATTTT

clone_size: NA
v_call: TRBV7-2
j_call: TRBJ2-7
d_call: NA
cdr3_aa: CASSLWGIDEQYF
cdr3_nt: TGTGCCAGCAGCTTATGGGGGATCGACGAGCAGTACTTC

clone_size: few
v_call: TRBV5-1
j_call: TRBJ2-7
d_call: NA
cdr3_aa: CASSLGIAYEQYF
cdr3_nt: TGCGCCAGCAGCTTGGGGATAGCCTACGAGCAGTACTTC

clone_size: NA
v_call: TRBV6-5
j_call: TRBJ2-7
d_call: TRBD1
cdr3_aa: CASSTDRGSYEQYF
cdr3_nt: TGTGCCAGCAGCACGGACAGGGGATCCTACGAGCAGTACTTC

clone_size: NA
v_call: TRBV11-2
j_call: TRBJ1-1
d_call: NA
cdr3_aa: CASSSQMNTEAFF
cdr3_nt: TGTGCCAGCAGCTCTCAGATGAACACTGAAGCTTTCTTT

clone_size: NA
v_call: TRBV4-3
j_call: TRBJ1-2
d_call: NA
cdr3_aa: CASSQEITATRHGYTF
cdr3_nt: TGCGCCAGCAGCCAAGAAATAACAGCTACTAGGCACGGCTACACCTTC

clone_size: once
v_call: TRBV30
j_call: TRBJ1-1
d_call: NA
cdr3_aa: CAWSGVQWNTEAFF
cdr3_nt: TGTGCCTGGAGTGGGGTTCAGTGGAACACTGAAGCTTTCTTT

clone_size: NA
v_call: TRBV2
j_call: TRBJ1-2
d_call: NA
cdr3_aa: CASSVRERGGYTF
cdr3_nt: TGTGCCAGCAGTGTCAGGGAAAGGGGCGGCTACACCTTC

clone_size: once
v_call: TRBV6-6
j_call: TRBJ2-7
d_call: TRBD1
cdr3_aa: CASSSRDRGYEQYF
cdr3_nt: TGTGCCAGCAGTTCCCGGGACAGGGGGTACGAGCAGTACTTC

clone_size: NA
v_call: TRBV4-3
j_call: TRBJ1-1
d_call: NA
cdr3_aa: CASSQDLGVEAFF
cdr3_nt: TGCGCCAGCAGCCAAGATCTAGGGGTAGAAGCTTTCTTT

clone_size: NA
v_call: TRBV11-2
j_call: TRBJ2-3
d_call: TRBD1
cdr3_aa: CASSFQGATDTQYF
cdr3_nt: TGTGCCAGCAGCTTCCAGGGGGCCACAGATACGCAGTATTTT

clone_size: NA
v_call: TRBV4-3
j_call: TRBJ2-7
d_call: NA
cdr3_aa: CASSQEAYSYEQYF
cdr3_nt: TGCGCCAGCAGCCAAGAGGCGTACTCCTACGAGCAGTACTTC

clone_size: NA
v_call: TRBV11-1
j_call: TRBJ2-2
d_call: NA
cdr3_aa: CASSSTRGLGTGELFF
cdr3_nt: TGTGCCAGCAGCTCCACAAGGGGTTTGGGCACCGGGGAGCTGTTTTTT

clone_size: few
v_call: TRBV18
j_call: TRBJ2-7
d_call: NA
cdr3_aa: CASSPLGQPSSYEQYF
cdr3_nt: TGTGCCAGCTCACCACTCGGACAGCCTAGCTCCTACGAGCAGTACTTC

clone_size: NA
v_call: TRBV5-1
j_call: TRBJ1-1
d_call: TRBD1
cdr3_aa: CASSLEGGTNTEAFF
cdr3_nt: TGCGCCAGCAGCTTAGAAGGGGGCACCAACACTGAAGCTTTCTTT

clone_size: NA
v_call: TRBV19
j_call: TRBJ1-3
d_call: NA
cdr3_aa: CASSRLLTRSGNTIYF
cdr3_nt: TGTGCCAGTAGCAGACTTTTGACAAGGTCTGGAAACACCATATATTTT

clone_size: NA
v_call: TRBV5-4
j_call: TRBJ2-1
d_call: NA
cdr3_aa: CASSLGGGTEQFF
cdr3_nt: TGTGCCAGCAGCTTGGGCGGAGGGACTGAGCAGTTCTTC

clone_size: NA
v_call: TRBV19
j_call: TRBJ2-3
d_call: TRBD2
cdr3_aa: CASSFIAGAGPDTQYF
cdr3_nt: TGTGCCAGTAGTTTCATAGCGGGAGCAGGCCCAGATACGCAGTATTTT

clone_size: NA
v_call: TRBV6-5
j_call: TRBJ1-5
d_call: NA
cdr3_aa: CASSYQGNQPQHF
cdr3_nt: TGTGCCAGCAGTTACCAGGGGAATCAGCCCCAGCATTTT

clone_size: NA
v_call: TRBV30
j_call: TRBJ1-2
d_call: NA
cdr3_aa: CAWSEDGDGYTF
cdr3_nt: TGTGCCTGGAGTGAAGATGGCGATGGCTACACCTTC

clone_size: NA
v_call: TRBV10-1
j_call: TRBJ2-5
d_call: NA
cdr3_aa: CASSAADQETQYF
cdr3_nt: TGCGCCAGCAGTGCGGCGGACCAAGAGACCCAGTACTTC

clone_size: NA
v_call: TRBV5-6
j_call: TRBJ1-3
d_call: NA
cdr3_aa: CASSLRGRGNTIYF
cdr3_nt: TGTGCCAGCAGCTTGCGGGGGAGGGGAAACACCATATATTTT

clone_size: few
v_call: TRBV30
j_call: TRBJ1-1
d_call: TRBD1
cdr3_aa: CARQGGSEAFF
cdr3_nt: TGTGCCAGACAAGGGGGCAGTGAAGCTTTCTTT

clone_size: once
v_call: TRBV14
j_call: TRBJ2-5
d_call: NA
cdr3_aa: CASSKPRGANVETQYF
cdr3_nt: TGTGCCAGCAGCAAACCTCGAGGGGCGAACGTGGAGACCCAGTACTTC

clone_size: NA
v_call: TRBV29-1
j_call: TRBJ2-5
d_call: NA
cdr3_aa: CSVEDSGAGETQYF
cdr3_nt: TGCAGCGTTGAAGATTCAGGGGCAGGTGAGACCCAGTACTTC

clone_size: NA
v_call: TRBV6-5
j_call: TRBJ2-7
d_call: NA
cdr3_aa: CASSWTAEGSPEQYF
cdr3_nt: TGTGCCAGCAGTTGGACCGCGGAAGGGTCTCCCGAGCAGTACTTC

clone_size: NA
v_call: TRBV10-3
j_call: TRBJ1-3
d_call: TRBD1
cdr3_aa: CAISESSGGANPGNTIYF
cdr3_nt: TGTGCCATCAGTGAGTCTTCAGGGGGCGCGAACCCTGGAAACACCATATATTTT

clone_size: NA
v_call: TRBV6-5
j_call: TRBJ2-7
d_call: NA
cdr3_aa: CASSSSGNSYEQYF
cdr3_nt: TGTGCCAGTTCTAGCAGTGGGAACTCCTACGAGCAGTACTTC

clone_size: NA
v_call: TRBV28
j_call: TRBJ1-2
d_call: TRBD1
cdr3_aa: CASSSRQGPYGYTF
cdr3_nt: TGTGCCAGCAGTTCCCGACAGGGGCCCTATGGCTACACCTTC

clone_size: NA
v_call: TRBV19
j_call: TRBJ2-7
d_call: TRBD1
cdr3_aa: CASGTGSQLAQYF
cdr3_nt: TGTGCCAGCGGGACAGGGTCACAATTGGCGCAGTACTTC